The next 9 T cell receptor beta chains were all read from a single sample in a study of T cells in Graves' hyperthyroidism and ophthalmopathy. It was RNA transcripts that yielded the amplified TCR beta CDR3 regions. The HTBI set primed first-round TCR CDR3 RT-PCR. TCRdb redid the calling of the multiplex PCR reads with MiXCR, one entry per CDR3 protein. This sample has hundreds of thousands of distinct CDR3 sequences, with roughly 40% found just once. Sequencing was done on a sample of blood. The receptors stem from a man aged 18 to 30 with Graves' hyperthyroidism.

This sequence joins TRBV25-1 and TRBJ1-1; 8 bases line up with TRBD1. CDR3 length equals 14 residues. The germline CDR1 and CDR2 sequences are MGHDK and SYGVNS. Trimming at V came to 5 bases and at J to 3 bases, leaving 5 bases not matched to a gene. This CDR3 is CASSYGTGYTEAFF. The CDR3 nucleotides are TGTGCCAGCAGTTACGGGACAGGTTACACTGAAGCTTTCTTT.

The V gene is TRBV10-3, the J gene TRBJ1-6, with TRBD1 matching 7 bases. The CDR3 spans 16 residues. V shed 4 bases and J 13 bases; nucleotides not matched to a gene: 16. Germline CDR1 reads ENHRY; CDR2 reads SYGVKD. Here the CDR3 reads CAISGVSTGSNQPLHF. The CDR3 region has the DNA TGTGCCATCAGTGGGGTCTCGACAGGGTCAAATCAGCCCCTCCACTTT.

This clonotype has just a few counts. CDR3 loop: CASSSHPSGGLQETQYF. The DNA for the CDR3 is TGTGCCAGCAGCTCGCACCCCTCAGGGGGCCTACAAGAGACCCAGTACTTC. The V and J genes are TRBV7-9 and TRBJ2-5, with 8 nucleotides matching TRBD1. With V trimmed by 4 bases and J by 2 bases, 12 bases remained unmatched. This CDR3 is 17 amino acids long. Germline CDR1 and CDR2: SEHNR and FQNEAQ (reference sequence).

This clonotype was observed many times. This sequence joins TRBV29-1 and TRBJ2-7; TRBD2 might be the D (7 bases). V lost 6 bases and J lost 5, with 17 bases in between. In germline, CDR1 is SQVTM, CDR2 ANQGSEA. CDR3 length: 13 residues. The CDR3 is CSVVDLGGDEQYF. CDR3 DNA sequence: TGCAGCGTGGTGGACTTAGGGGGGGACGAGCAGTACTTC.

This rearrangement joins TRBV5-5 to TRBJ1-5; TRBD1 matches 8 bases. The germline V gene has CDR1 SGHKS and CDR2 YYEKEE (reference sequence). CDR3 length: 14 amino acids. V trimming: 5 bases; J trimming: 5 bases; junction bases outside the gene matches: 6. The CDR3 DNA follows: TGTGCCAGCAGGCCGACAGGGGTCCATCAGCCCCAGCATTTT. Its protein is CASRPTGVHQPQHF. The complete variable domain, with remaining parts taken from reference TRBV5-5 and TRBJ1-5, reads DAGVTQSPTHLIKTRGQQVTLRCSPISGHKSVSWYQQVLGQGPQFIFQYYEKEERGRGNFPDRFSARQFPNYSSELNVNALLLGDSALYLCASRPTGVHQPQHFGDGTRLSIL.

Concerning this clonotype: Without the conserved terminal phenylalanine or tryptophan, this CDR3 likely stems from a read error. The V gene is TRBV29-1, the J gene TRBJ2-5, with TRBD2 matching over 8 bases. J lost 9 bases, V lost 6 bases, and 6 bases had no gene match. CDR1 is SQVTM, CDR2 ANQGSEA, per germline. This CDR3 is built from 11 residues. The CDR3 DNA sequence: TGCAGCGTGGGGCCCGGGGGGGCCCAGTACCTC. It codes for CSVGPGGAQYL.

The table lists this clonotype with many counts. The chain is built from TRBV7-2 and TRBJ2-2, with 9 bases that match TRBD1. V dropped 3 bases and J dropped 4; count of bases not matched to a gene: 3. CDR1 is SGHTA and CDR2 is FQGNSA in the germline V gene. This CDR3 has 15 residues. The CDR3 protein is CASSLGQGGTGELFF. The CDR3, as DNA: TGTGCCAGCAGCTTGGGACAGGGTGGCACCGGGGAGCTGTTTTTT.

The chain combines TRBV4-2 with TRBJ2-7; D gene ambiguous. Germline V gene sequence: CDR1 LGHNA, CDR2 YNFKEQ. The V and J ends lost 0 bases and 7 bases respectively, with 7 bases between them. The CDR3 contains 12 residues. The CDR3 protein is CASSQESGEQYF. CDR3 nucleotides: TGTGCCAGCAGCCAAGAATCAGGAGAGCAGTACTTC.

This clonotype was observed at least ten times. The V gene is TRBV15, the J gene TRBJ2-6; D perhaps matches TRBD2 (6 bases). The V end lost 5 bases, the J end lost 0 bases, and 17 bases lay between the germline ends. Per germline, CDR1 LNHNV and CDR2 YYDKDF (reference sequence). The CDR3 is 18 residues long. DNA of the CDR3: TGTGCCACCAGCGGCTACCAACTGGAGGGCTCTGGGGCCAACGTCCTGACTTTC. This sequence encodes CATSGYQLEGSGANVLTF.